These T cell receptor beta chains were read from a single sample in a study of control samples from healthy donors and cancer patients. Produced via immunoSEQ multiplex PCR; TCRdb's table is partial and in-frame only. The sample yields approximately 180,000 clones, approximately 94% seen once. What was sequenced was blood. The receptor source for this set is a woman aged 18-29 years in good health. Both conserved end residues are part of each CDR3. The D gene is left open where the match is weak. Clone size appears in some rows only: once, few, many, or a class for an expanded clone.

d_call clone_size j_call v_call cdr3_aa cdr3_nt
- - TRBJ1-1 TRBV5-1 CASSPTGLRNTEAFF TGCGCCAGCAGCCCCACGGGACTGCGGAACACTGAAGCTTTCTTT
- - TRBJ2-3 TRBV4-3 CASSQLPGDTQYF TGCGCCAGCAGCCAACTCCCTGGGGATACGCAGTATTTT
- - TRBJ2-3 TRBV6-5 CASSTGTSDTQYF TGTGCCAGCAGCACCGGGACTTCAGATACGCAGTATTTT
- once TRBJ1-2 TRBV6-5 CASSSGGLNGYTF TGTGCCAGCAGTTCGGGGGGCTTGAATGGCTACACCTTC
- few TRBJ2-7 TRBV11-3 CASSLEGYEQYF TGTGCCAGCAGCTTAGAGGGCTACGAGCAGTACTTC
- once TRBJ1-1 TRBV12-5 CASQLGTGKAFF TGTGCTAGTCAACTGGGAACAGGAAAAGCTTTCTTT
TRBD1 once TRBJ2-7 TRBV18 CASTGQDPYEQYF TGTGCCAGCACGGGACAGGACCCCTACGAGCAGTACTTC
TRBD2 - TRBJ2-5 TRBV7-2 CASSLDRRGAQETQYF TGTGCCAGCAGCTTAGACAGGCGGGGGGCCCAAGAGACCCAGTACTTC
- once TRBJ2-5 TRBV11-2 CASSGPVPGWETQYF TGTGCCAGCAGCGGGCCGGTGCCAGGGTGGGAGACCCAGTACTTC
TRBD2 once TRBJ2-1 TRBV4-3 CASSQDWPGGDEQFF TGCGCCAGCAGCCAAGATTGGCCGGGAGGGGATGAGCAGTTCTTC
TRBD1 - TRBJ2-2 TRBV5-4 CASSPSPGQGSTGELFF TGTGCCAGCAGCCCCTCCCCGGGACAGGGATCAACCGGGGAGCTGTTTTTT
TRBD1 few TRBJ2-1 TRBV7-9 CASSSRGTGRYNEQFF TGTGCCAGCAGCTCACGGGGGACAGGGCGTTACAATGAGCAGTTCTTC
- - TRBJ1-6 TRBV18 CASSLTLRNVDSPLHF TGTGCCAGCTCCCTAACTCTAAGGAATGTGGATTCACCCCTCCACTTT
- - TRBJ1-5 TRBV19 CASSFGGQRNQPQHF TGTGCCAGTAGTTTCGGCGGACAGAGAAATCAGCCCCAGCATTTT